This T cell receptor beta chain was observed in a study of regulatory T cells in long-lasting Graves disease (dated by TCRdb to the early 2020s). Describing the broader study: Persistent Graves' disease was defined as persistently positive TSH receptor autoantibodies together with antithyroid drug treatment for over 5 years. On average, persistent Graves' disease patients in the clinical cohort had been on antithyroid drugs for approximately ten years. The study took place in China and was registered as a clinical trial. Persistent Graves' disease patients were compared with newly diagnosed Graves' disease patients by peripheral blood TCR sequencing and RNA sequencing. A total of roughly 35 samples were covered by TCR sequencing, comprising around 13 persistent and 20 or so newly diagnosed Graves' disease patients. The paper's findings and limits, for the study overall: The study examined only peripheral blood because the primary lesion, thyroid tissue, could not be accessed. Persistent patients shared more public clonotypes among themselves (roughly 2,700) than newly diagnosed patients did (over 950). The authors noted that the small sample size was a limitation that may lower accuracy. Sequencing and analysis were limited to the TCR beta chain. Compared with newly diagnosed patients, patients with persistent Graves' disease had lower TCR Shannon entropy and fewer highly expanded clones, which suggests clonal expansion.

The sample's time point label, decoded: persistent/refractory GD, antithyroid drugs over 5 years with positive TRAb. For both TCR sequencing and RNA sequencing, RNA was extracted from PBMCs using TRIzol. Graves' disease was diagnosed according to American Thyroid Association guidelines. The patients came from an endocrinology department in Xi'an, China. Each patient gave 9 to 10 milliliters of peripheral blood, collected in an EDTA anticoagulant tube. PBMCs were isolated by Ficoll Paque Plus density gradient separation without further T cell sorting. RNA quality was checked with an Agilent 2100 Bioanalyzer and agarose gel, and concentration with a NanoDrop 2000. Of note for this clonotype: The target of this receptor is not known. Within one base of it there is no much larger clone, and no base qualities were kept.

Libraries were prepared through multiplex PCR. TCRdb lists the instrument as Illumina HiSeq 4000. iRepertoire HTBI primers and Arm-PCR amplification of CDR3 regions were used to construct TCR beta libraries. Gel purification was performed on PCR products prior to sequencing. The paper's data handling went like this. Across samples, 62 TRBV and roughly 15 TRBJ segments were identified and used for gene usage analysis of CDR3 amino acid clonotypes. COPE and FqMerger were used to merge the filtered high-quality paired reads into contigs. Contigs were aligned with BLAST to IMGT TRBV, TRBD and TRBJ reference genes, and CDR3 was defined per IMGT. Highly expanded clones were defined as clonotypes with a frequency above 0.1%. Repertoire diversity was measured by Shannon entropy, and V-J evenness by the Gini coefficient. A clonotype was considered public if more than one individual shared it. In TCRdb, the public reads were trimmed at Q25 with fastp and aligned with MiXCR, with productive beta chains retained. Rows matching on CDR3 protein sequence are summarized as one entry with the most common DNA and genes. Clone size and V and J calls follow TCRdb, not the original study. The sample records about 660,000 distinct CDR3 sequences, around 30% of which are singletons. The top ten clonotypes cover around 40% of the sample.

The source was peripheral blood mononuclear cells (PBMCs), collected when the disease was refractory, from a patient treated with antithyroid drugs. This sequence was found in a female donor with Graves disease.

The CDR3 amino acid sequence is: CATRPLSGRSSYEQYF. The DNA reads TGTGCCACCAGGCCCCTTAGCGGGAGGAGCTCCTACGAGCAGTACTTC. Recombination linked TRBV25-1 to TRBJ2-7; 10 nucleotides in the junction match TRBD2. The junction shows trimming of 10 bases on V and 0 bases on J, and the gene matches do not reach 12 bases of it. CDR1 is given as MGHDK and CDR2 as SYGVNS, both from the germline V gene. Counted from cysteine to phenylalanine, this CDR3 has 16 amino acids. Of the read, only the CDR3 DNA is kept; its 48 bases are in frame from base 1.